Shown below are 8 T cell receptor beta chains from a single sample sequenced in a study of T-cell reconstitution after alpha-beta-depleted transplantation in children. During its preparation, the TCRbeta library received unique molecular identifiers. TCRdb reanalysed the PCR reads using MiXCR and keeps one entry per CDR3 protein. The sample has some 200,000 distinct CDR3 sequences, under 8.5% seen once; the top ten hold 35% to 45%. The sample here was PBMCs, mostly from graft donor cells, taken 360 days after TCRalphabeta/CD19-depleted stem cell transplant. Receptors originate from a male patient aged 2-15 years who had a stem cell transplant for acute myeloid leukemia, so the T cells may come from the graft donor.

This clonotype came up many times. This rearrangement joins TRBV20-1 to TRBJ2-3; the D is unclear. Trimming left V 1 base short and J 2 bases short, with 7 bases between. The CDR3 runs to 13 residues. Germline CDR1 reads DFQATT; CDR2 reads SNEGSKA (reference sequence). This CDR3 reads CSARGSATDTQYF. In DNA form, the CDR3 reads TGCAGTGCTAGAGGGAGCGCCACAGATACGCAGTATTTT.

Here the CDR3 DNA reads TGCGCCAGCAGCTTGGTCGCCGGACAGCAAGAGACCCAGTACTTC. Amino acids: CASSLVAGQQETQYF. This rearrangement joins TRBV5-1 to TRBJ2-5; a possible D gene is TRBD1 (6 bases). V was trimmed by 0 bases and J by 2 bases, leaving 11 bases between them. The germline CDR1 and CDR2 sequences are SGHRS and YFSETQ. The CDR3 spans 15 residues.

In this sample, this clonotype turned up many times. The chain couples TRBV5-1 to TRBJ2-2, with unresolved D. Germline loops: CDR1 SGHRS, CDR2 YFSETQ. Deletions cut 3 bases from V and 2 bases from J, with 11 bases between. The CDR3 sequence is 15 residues long. The CDR3 reads CASSSPKINTGELFF. The CDR3 bases are TGCGCCAGCAGCTCTCCAAAGATAAACACCGGGGAGCTGTTTTTT. The full variable domain, in which reference TRBV5-1 and TRBJ2-2 provide the parts outside the CDR3, is KAGVTQTPRYLIKTRGQQVTLSCSPISGHRSVSWYQQTPGQGLQFLFEYFSETQRNKGNFPGRFSGRQFSNSRSEMNVSTLELGDSALYLCASSSPKINTGELFFGEGSRLTVL.

This clonotype has ten or more counts. The chain is built from TRBV6-1 and TRBJ2-1; 13 bases line up with TRBD2. There are 16 residues in the CDR3. Germline trimming cut 5 bases from V and 7 bases from J; bases unmatched to any gene: 8. CDR1 and CDR2 from the germline V gene are MNHNS and SASEGT. CDR3 sequence: CASSQGLAGVRNEQFF. CDR3 coding DNA: TGTGCCAGCAGTCAAGGACTAGCGGGAGTAAGGAATGAGCAGTTCTTC.

This clonotype was counted ten times or more. V gene TRBV25-1 combines with J gene TRBJ2-1; possible D gene TRBD2, 6 bases. In germline, CDR1 is MGHDK, CDR2 SYGVNS. This CDR3 is 13 amino acids long. The V end was cut by 4 bases, the J end by 7 bases, with 11 bases between. The CDR3, as DNA: TGTGCCAGCAGTGCGGGACTCGTAAATGAGCAGTTCTTC. As protein: CASSAGLVNEQFF.

The chain carries TRBV7-2 and TRBJ2-1; 9 nucleotides align to TRBD2. Germline CDR1 is SGHTA and CDR2 is FQGNSA. The CDR3 covers 17 residues. J was trimmed by 5 bases and V by 5 bases; bases with no gene match: 13. CDR3 sequence reads: CASSLMAGGRFNNEQFF. As DNA, the CDR3 is TGTGCCAGCAGCCTAATGGCGGGGGGGCGATTTAACAATGAGCAGTTCTTC.

This clonotype was counted a few times. J is TRBJ2-7 and V is TRBV29-1, with D possibly matching TRBD1 (6 bases). The CDR3 extends over 13 amino acids. V was cut by 4 bases and J by 2 bases, with 12 bases left in between. Germline V gives CDR1 SQVTM, CDR2 ANQGSEA. CDR3 bases: TGCAGCGTTGGGTTTGCAGGGGCCTACGAGCAGTACTTC. Translation gives CSVGFAGAYEQYF.

This clonotype was seen a few times. This rearrangement joins TRBV5-6 to TRBJ1-1; 9 bases map to TRBD1. Germline CDR1 reads SGHDT; CDR2 reads YYEEEE. The CDR3 consists of 13 residues. V lost 4 bases and J lost 5; bases outside the gene matches: 3. The CDR3 DNA reads TGTGCCAGCAGCCACGACAGGGGGACTGAAGCTTTCTTT. This encodes CASSHDRGTEAFF.